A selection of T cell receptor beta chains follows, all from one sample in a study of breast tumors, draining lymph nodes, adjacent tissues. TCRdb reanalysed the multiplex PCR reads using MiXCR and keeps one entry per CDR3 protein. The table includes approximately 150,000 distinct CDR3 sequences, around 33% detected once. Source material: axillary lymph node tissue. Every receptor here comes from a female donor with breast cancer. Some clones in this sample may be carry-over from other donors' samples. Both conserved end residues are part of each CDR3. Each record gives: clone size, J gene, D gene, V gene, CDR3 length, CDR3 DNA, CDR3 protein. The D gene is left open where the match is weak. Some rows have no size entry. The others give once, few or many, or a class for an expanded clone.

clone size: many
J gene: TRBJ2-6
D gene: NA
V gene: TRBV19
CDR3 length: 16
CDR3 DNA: TGTGCCAGTACCCAGGCTCCTAGCTCTGGGGCCAACGTCCTGACTTTC
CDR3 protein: CASTQAPSSGANVLTF

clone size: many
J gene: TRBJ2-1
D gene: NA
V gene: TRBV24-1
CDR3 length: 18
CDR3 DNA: TGTGCCACCAGTGCCCACCTGGGGCGGGGGCCCCTCGTGGATGAGCAGTTCTTC
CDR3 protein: CATSAHLGRGPLVDEQFF

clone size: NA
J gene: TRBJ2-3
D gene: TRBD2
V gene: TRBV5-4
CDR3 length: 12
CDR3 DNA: TGTGCCCGACTAGCGGGGGCCGATACGCAGTATTTT
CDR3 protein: CARLAGADTQYF

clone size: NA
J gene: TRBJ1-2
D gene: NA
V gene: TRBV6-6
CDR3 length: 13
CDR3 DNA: TGTGCCAGCAGCCTCGGGCCCCTCTATGGCTACGCCTTC
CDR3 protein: CASSLGPLYGYAF

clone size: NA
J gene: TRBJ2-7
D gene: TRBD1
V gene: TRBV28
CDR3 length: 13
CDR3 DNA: TGTGCCAGCAGTTTCTGGGACAGGGACGAGCAGTACTTC
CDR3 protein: CASSFWDRDEQYF

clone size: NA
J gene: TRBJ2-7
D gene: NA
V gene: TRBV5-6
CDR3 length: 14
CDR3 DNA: TGTGCCAGCACCAATAGCGAATACCCCTACGAGCAGTACTTC
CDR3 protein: CASTNSEYPYEQYF

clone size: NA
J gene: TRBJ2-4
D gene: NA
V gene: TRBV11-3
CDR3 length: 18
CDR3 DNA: TGTGCCAGCAGCTTAGATCAAACCCCCGGGTTGGCCAAAAACATTCAGTACTTC
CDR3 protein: CASSLDQTPGLAKNIQYF

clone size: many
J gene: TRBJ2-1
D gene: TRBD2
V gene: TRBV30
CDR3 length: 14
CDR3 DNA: TGTGCCTGGAAGACTAGCCGTAGCTACAATGAGCAGTTCTTC
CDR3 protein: CAWKTSRSYNEQFF

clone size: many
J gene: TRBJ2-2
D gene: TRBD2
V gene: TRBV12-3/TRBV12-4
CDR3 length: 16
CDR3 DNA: TGTGCCAGCAGAGCGCTAGCGGGGGGGCCGGACGGGGAGCTGTTTTTT
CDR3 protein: CASRALAGGPDGELFF

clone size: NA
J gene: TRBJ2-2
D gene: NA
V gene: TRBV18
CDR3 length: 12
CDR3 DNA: TGTGCCAGCTCACCAAATCCAGGGGAGCTGTTTTTT
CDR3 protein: CASSPNPGELFF

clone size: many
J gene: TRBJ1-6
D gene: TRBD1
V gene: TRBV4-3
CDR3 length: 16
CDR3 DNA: TGCGCCAGCAGCCAAGGTTGGGGACAGGGGAATTCACCCCTCCACTTT
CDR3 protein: CASSQGWGQGNSPLHF

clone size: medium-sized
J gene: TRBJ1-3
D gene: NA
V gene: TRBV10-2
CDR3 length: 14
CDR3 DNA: TGCGCCAGCAGTGAATCCGTTTTAGGAAACACCATATATTTT
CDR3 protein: CASSESVLGNTIYF

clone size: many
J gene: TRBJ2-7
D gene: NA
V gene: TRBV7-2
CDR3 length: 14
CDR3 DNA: TGTGCCAGCAGCATTCAGGGTATCACCTACGAGCAGTACTTC
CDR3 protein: CASSIQGITYEQYF

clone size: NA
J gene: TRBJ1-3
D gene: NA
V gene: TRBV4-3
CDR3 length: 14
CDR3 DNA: TGCGCCAGCAGCCAAGCGGGCTCTGGAAGCACCTTATATTTT
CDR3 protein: CASSQAGSGSTLYF

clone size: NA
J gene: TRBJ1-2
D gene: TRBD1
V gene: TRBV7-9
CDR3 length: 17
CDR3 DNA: TGTGCCAGCGCCTTTGGTGCAGGGGGCGCCGGTAGCTATGGCTACACCTTC
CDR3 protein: CASAFGAGGAGSYGYTF

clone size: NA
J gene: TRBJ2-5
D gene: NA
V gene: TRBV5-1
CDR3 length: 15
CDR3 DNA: TGCGCCAGCAGCTTGTTGGGGATCTTCCAAGAGACCCAGTACTTC
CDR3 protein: CASSLLGIFQETQYF

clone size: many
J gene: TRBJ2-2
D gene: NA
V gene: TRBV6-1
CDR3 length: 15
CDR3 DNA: TGTGCCAGCAGTGTTTCCCAGGGGCTCACCGGGGAGCTGTTTTTT
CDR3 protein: CASSVSQGLTGELFF

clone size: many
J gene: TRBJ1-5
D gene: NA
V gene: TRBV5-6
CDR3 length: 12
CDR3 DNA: TGTGCCAGCAGCTTGGCGGGTCAGCCCCAGCATTTT
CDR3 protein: CASSLAGQPQHF

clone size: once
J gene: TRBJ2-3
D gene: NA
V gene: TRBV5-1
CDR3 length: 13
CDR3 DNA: TGCGCCAGCCACTCATCAGGGTCAGATACGCAGTATTTT
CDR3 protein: CASHSSGSDTQYF

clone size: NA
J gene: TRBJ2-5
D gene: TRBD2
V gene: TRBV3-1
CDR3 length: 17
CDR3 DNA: TGTGCCAGCAGCCCCGGCGGTCTAGCGGGAGGACAAGAGACCCAGTACTTC
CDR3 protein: CASSPGGLAGGQETQYF

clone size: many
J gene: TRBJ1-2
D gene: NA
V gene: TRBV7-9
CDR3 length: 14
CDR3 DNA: TGTGCCAGCAGCTCCTCAGGTGTGCAGTATGGCTACACCTTC
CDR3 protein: CASSSSGVQYGYTF

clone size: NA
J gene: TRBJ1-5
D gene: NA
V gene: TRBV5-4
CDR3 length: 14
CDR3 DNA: TGTGCCAGCAGCTTGGGGGGTTCGGATCAGCCCCAGCATTTT
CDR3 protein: CASSLGGSDQPQHF

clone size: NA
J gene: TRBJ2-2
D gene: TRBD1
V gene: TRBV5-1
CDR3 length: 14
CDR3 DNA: TGCGCCAGCAGCATAGGACAGGGAGCCTGGGAGCTGTTTTTT
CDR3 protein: CASSIGQGAWELFF

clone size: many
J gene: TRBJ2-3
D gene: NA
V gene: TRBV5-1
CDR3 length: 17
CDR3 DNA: TGCGCCAGCAGCTTGAATTGGGCGAGTGCTAGCACAGATACGCAGTATTTT
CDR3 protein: CASSLNWASASTDTQYF

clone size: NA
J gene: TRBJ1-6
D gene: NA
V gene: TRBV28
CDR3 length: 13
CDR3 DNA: TGTGCCGGCACGGGAGATTTTAATTCACCCCTCCACTTT
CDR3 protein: CAGTGDFNSPLHF

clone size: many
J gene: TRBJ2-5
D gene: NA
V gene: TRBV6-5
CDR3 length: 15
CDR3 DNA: TGTGCCAGCGGTGAGGGTAGCGGTTGGGTGGAGACCCAGTACTTC
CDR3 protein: CASGEGSGWVETQYF

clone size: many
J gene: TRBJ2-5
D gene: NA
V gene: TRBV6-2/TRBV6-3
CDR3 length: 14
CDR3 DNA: TGTGCCAGCAGTCCCTATGGGGGAGGAGAGACCCAGTACTTC
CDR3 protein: CASSPYGGGETQYF

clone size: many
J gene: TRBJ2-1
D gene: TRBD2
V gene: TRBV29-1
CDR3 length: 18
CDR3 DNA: TGCAGCGTTGTGCTAGCGGGAGATGGGGGTAGCTCCTACAATGAGCAGTTCTTC
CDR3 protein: CSVVLAGDGGSSYNEQFF

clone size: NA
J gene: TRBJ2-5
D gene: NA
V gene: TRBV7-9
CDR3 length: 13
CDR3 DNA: TGTGCCAGCAACTCGACGTACCAAGAGACCCAGTGCTTC
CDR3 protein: CASNSTYQETQCF

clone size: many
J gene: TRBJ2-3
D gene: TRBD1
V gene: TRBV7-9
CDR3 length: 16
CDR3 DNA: TGTGCCAGCAGCTTCCTTCGGGACAGGCGCACAGATACGCAGTATTTT
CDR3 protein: CASSFLRDRRTDTQYF

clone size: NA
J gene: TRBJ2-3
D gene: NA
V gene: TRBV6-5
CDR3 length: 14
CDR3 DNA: TGTGCCAGCAGCCGGCGGGGAGTCGCGGATACGCAGTATTTT
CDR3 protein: CASSRRGVADTQYF

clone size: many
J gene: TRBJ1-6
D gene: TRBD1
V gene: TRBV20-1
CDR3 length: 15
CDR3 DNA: TGCAGTGCTAGAGAGGGACAGGGGGAGAATTCACCCCTCCACTTT
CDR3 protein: CSAREGQGENSPLHF

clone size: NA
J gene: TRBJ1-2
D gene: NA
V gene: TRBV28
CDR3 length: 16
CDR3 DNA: TGTGCCAGCAGTTTAGGGGCCGAGGAGGTACAGCATGGCTACACCTTC
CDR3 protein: CASSLGAEEVQHGYTF

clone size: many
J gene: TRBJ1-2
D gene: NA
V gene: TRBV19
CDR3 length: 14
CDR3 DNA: TGTGCCAGTAGTCTGGGGGGGAACTCCTATGGCTACACCTTC
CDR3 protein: CASSLGGNSYGYTF

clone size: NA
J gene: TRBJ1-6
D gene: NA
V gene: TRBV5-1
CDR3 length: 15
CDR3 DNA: TGCGCCAGCAGCTTCTCGGGGGAGTGGAATTCACCCCTCCACTTT
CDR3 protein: CASSFSGEWNSPLHF

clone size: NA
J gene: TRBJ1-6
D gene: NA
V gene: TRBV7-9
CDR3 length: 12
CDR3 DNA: TGTGCCAGCGCGGGGGGAGTCGCACCCCTCCACTTT
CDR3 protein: CASAGGVAPLHF

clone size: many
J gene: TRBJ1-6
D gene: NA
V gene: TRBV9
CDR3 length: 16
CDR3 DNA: TGTGCCAGCAGCGTAGATTCGGGTTGGGACTTGGGACCCCTCCACTTT
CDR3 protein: CASSVDSGWDLGPLHF

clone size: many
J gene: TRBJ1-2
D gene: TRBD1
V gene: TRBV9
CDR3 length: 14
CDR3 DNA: TGTGCCAGCAGTATGACAGGGGGCGAGTATGGCTACACCTTC
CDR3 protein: CASSMTGGEYGYTF

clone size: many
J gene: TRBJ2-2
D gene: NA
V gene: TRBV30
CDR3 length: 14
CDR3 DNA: TGTGCCTGGAGAGTGAGGTGGGCTGCCGGGGAGCTGTTTTTT
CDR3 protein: CAWRVRWAAGELFF

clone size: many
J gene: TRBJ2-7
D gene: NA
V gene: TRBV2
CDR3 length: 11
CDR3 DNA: TGTGCCAGCACCTTCGCCGACGAGCAGTACTTC
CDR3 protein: CASTFADEQYF

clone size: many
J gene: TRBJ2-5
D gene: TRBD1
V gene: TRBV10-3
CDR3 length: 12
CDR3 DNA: TGTGCCATCAGGGGACAGCAAGAGACCCAGTACTTC
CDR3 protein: CAIRGQQETQYF